A single sample gave rise to the 12 T cell receptor beta chains below, sequenced in a study of CD8 T cells in acute hepatitis C reinfection. Assay: immunoSEQ multiplex PCR; the TCRdb copy retains only in-frame clones and omits some. This sample has 30,000 to 40,000 clones, with around nine tenths found just once. Time point meaning: naive CD8 control sorted from an acute-time-point sample. What was sequenced was naive CD8+ T cells from PBMCs. All receptors derive from a man between 25 and 39 years old with chronic hepatitis C.

The rearrangement uses TRBV5-6 and TRBJ2-7; D may be TRBD1 (5 bases). Germline V gives CDR1 SGHDT, CDR2 YYEEEE. Trimming cost V 0 bases and J 5 bases, with 15 bases left between them. This CDR3 contains 15 residues. The CDR3 sequence: CASSLVQGSADEQYF. The CDR3 nucleotides are TGTGCCAGCAGCTTGGTCCAGGGTTCGGCAGACGAGCAGTACTTC.

The chain carries TRBV4-2 and TRBJ2-7; D unclear. CDR1 is LGHNA and CDR2 is YNFKEQ in the germline V gene. Trimming shortened V by 1 base and J by 3 bases, and 16 bases separated the two germline ends. The length of the CDR3 is 16 residues. CDR3 bases: TGTGCCAGCAGCCAAGTTGATACAGAGAACTTCTACGAGCAGTACTTC. The encoded protein is CASSQVDTENFYEQYF.

The CDR3 reads CASSEGWGDRGFYEQYF. CDR3 nucleotides: TGTGCCAGCAGTGAAGGGTGGGGGGACAGGGGATTCTACGAGCAGTACTTC. The chain couples TRBV6-1 to TRBJ2-7, with 10 bases fitting TRBD1. J was trimmed by 3 bases and V by 1 base; bases with no gene match: 9. Germline V gives CDR1 MNHNS, CDR2 SASEGT. The CDR3 covers 17 residues.

J is TRBJ2-7 and V is TRBV19; TRBD1 aligns across 8 bases. This CDR3 contains 15 residues. Germline CDR1 and CDR2: LNHDA and SQIVND (reference sequence). V shed 3 bases and J 3 bases; nucleotides not matched to a gene: 7. The CDR3 nucleotides read TGTGCCAGTAGTATGGGGACAGGACTTAGCTACGAGCAGTACTTC. This translates into CASSMGTGLSYEQYF.

This clone was seen once. The chain links TRBV27 to TRBJ2-7, with D possibly TRBD1 on 6 matching bases. The CDR3 contains 14 residues. In germline, CDR1 is MNHEY, CDR2 SMNVEV (reference sequence). Deletions cut 4 bases from V and 5 bases from J, with 15 bases between. The CDR3 here is CASSSTQGQNEQYF. In nucleotides, the CDR3 is TGTGCCAGCAGTTCAACTCAGGGGCAGAACGAGCAGTACTTC.

J is TRBJ2-7 and V is TRBV14; unclear D gene. V gave up 1 base and J gave up 5 bases, with 9 bases separating them. The CDR3 is 13 amino acids. CDR1 is SGHDN and CDR2 is FVKESK in the germline V gene. CDR3 nucleotides: TGTGCCAGCAGCCAAGTGTCAGATAACGAGCAGTACTTC. Translating gives CASSQVSDNEQYF.

This chain joins TRBV7-9 and TRBJ2-1; TRBD2 might be the D (5 bases). Germline-derived CDR1 and CDR2 are SEHNR and FQNEAQ (reference sequence). The CDR3 extends over 14 amino acids. V lost 5 bases to trimming and J lost 0 bases, with 8 bases between them. The CDR3 bases are TGTGCCAGCAGCCCCACTAGCTCCTACAATGAGCAGTTCTTC. Residues: CASSPTSSYNEQFF.

The chain has TRBV5-6 and TRBJ1-5; possibly TRBD1 for D (5 bases). The ends were cut back, 5 bases at V and 0 bases at J, with 15 bases in the middle. CDR3 length: 16 residues. Germline CDR1 and CDR2: SGHDT and YYEEEE. CDR3 bases: TGTGCCAGCAGTGAGGGACGTTGGGATAGCAATCAGCCCCAGCATTTT. Residues: CASSEGRWDSNQPQHF. Combining the CDR3 with reference TRBV5-6 and TRBJ1-5 gives the whole variable domain DAGVTQSPTHLIKTRGQQVTLRCSPKSGHDTVSWYQQALGQGPQFIFQYYEEEERQRGNFPDRFSGHQFPNYSSELNVNALLLGDSALYLCASSEGRWDSNQPQHFGDGTRLSIL.

The rearrangement links TRBV7-9 to TRBJ2-2; 8 bases map to TRBD2. Per germline, CDR1 SEHNR and CDR2 FQNEAQ (reference sequence). The length of the CDR3 is 16 residues. V lost 5 bases, J lost 4 bases, and 9 bases stayed unmatched. As DNA, the CDR3 is TGTGCCAGCAGCCCCACTTTAGCGGGATTCACCGGGGAGCTGTTTTTT. Its protein product is CASSPTLAGFTGELFF.

The chain is built from TRBV15 and TRBJ1-5; perhaps TRBD1 as D (5 bases). V lost 3 bases and J lost 2, with 8 bases in between. This CDR3 contains 14 residues. The germline gives CDR1 LNHNV, CDR2 YYDKDF (reference sequence). The CDR3 DNA reads as TGTGCCACCAGCAGGGGGCTCGGCAATCAGCCCCAGCATTTT. Translating gives CATSRGLGNQPQHF.

This clone was counted between two and nine times. V and J are TRBV4-3 and TRBJ1-4; D ambiguous. With 0 bases removed from V and 7 bases from J, the gap between germline ends came to 15 bases. Germline CDR1 reads LGHNA; CDR2 reads YSLEER. CDR3 length equals 16 residues. The CDR3 sequence: CASSQDMGRGGEKLFF. The CDR3 nucleotides read TGCGCCAGCAGCCAAGATATGGGGAGAGGAGGTGAAAAACTGTTTTTT.

On this clone itself: At one end, the junction sequence differs from germline, possibly due to a read error. The rearrangement joins TRBV2 to TRBJ2-1; D possibly uses TRBD1 or TRBD2 (5 bases each). CDR1 is SNHLY and CDR2 is FYNNEI in the germline V gene. This CDR3 has 15 residues. CDR3 coding DNA: TGTGCCAGCAGCGAAGACCAGGGAGTTAATTACGAGCAGTTCTTC. Translated: CASSEDQGVNYEQFF. Full variable domain (rest looked up from reference TRBV2 and TRBJ2-1): EPEVTQTPSHQVTQMGQEVILRCVPISNHLYFYWYRQILGQKVEFLVSFYNNEISEKSEIFDDQFSVERPDGSNFTLKIRSTKLEDSAMYFCASSEDQGVNYEQFFGPGTRLTVL.